One sample yielded the 26 T cell receptor beta chains listed below, sequenced in a study of T cells after yellow fever vaccination. TCRdb processed the 5' RACE reads anew with MiXCR; each CDR3 protein has one entry. The table includes 230,000 or so distinct CDR3 sequences, approximately 3.6% detected once. The sequencing here drew on PBMCs, taken 15 days after the yellow fever booster vaccination. The receptors derive from a man aged 18 to 30 who received the YFV17D yellow fever vaccine.

This clonotype was seen many times. The chain uses TRBV7-9 and TRBJ2-6, with D perhaps being TRBD1 or TRBD2 (6 bases each). CDR1 is SEHNR and CDR2 is FQNEAQ in the germline V gene (reference sequence). This CDR3 region has 15 residues. Between the trimmed V and J ends, which lost 8 bases and 0 bases, there was a span of 11 bases. CDR3 in DNA: TGTGCCAGCCCGTGGGGGGCCTCTGGGGCCAACGTCCTGACTTTC. Amino acids: CASPWGASGANVLTF.

This clonotype has ten or more counts. The CDR3 bases are TGTGCCAGCAGCTTCTACGGGGGGGAGCTGTTTTTT. It specifies CASSFYGGELFF. The chain is built from TRBV7-2 and TRBJ2-2; no firm D call. The CDR3 has 12 residues. Germline loops: CDR1 SGHTA, CDR2 FQGNSA. V shed 3 bases and J shed 8 bases, with 7 bases lying between them.

This clonotype was seen at least ten times. The J gene is TRBJ2-2, the V gene TRBV7-9; no firm D call. The CDR3 loop spans 13 amino acids. The germline V gene encodes CDR1 SEHNR and CDR2 FQNEAQ (reference sequence). The germline V and J ends were trimmed by 8 bases and 1 base, with 8 bases remaining between them. The CDR3 region is CASGGRNTGELFF. In DNA form, the CDR3 reads TGTGCCAGCGGTGGACGGAACACCGGGGAGCTGTTTTTT. The full variable domain, rest sourced from reference TRBV7-9 and TRBJ2-2, is DTGVSQNPRHKITKRGQNVTFRCDPISEHNRLYWYRQTLGQGPEFLTYFQNEAQLEKSRLLSDRFSAERPKGSFSTLEIQRTEQGDSAMYLCASGGRNTGELFFGEGSRLTVL.

This clonotype was recorded a few times. The chain couples TRBV7-2 to TRBJ2-7; 9 nucleotides match TRBD2. Per germline, CDR1 SGHTA and CDR2 FQGNSA. The CDR3 sequence is 17 residues long. Trimming cost V 1 base and J 6 bases; bases outside gene matches: 13. CDR3 region: CASSLDGGGAGSREQYV. CDR3 coding DNA: TGTGCCAGCAGCTTAGATGGCGGGGGGGCCGGTTCCCGCGAGCAGTACGTC.

There are many counts of this clonotype. This chain connects TRBV7-2 to TRBJ1-6; D call uncertain. The V gene's germline CDR1 is SGHTA and CDR2 FQGNSA. Trimming removed 3 bases from V and 7 bases from J, with 7 bases in between. The CDR3 extends over 13 amino acids. The CDR3 region is CASSFEVNSPLHF. DNA for the CDR3: TGTGCCAGCAGCTTTGAGGTGAATTCACCCCTCCACTTT.

This clonotype was observed many times. This sequence joins TRBV10-3 and TRBJ2-3, with unresolved D. The CDR3 runs 15 residues. Germline lookup yields CDR1 ENHRY and CDR2 SYGVKD. V lost 9 bases and J 0 bases, leaving 16 bases between the germline ends. The CDR3 DNA follows: TGTGCCATAGCATCCCCCACGATAAGCACAGATACGCAGTATTTT. Its translation: CAIASPTISTDTQYF.

This clonotype occurred many times. The chain combines TRBV21-1 with TRBJ2-3; whether TRBD2, the table's D call, matches the DNA was not checked. TRBV21-1 is classified as a pseudogene. The CDR3 has 16 amino acids. The CDR3 spells CASSNERGLNTDTQYF. CDR3 DNA: TGTGCCAGCAGCAACGAGCGAGGACTTAACACAGATACGCAGTATTTT.

This clonotype was counted many times. The chain recombines TRBV27 with TRBJ2-3; 14 bases align to TRBD2. Per the germline V gene, CDR1 is MNHEY and CDR2 is SMNVEV (reference sequence). The length of the CDR3 is 17 residues. Trimming removed 2 bases from V and 3 bases from J; junction bases left unmatched: 4. This CDR3 reads CASSLPGLAGVTDTQYF. For the CDR3, the DNA is TGTGCCAGCAGTTTACCGGGACTAGCGGGGGTTACAGATACGCAGTATTTT.

This clonotype has at least ten counts. The chain joins TRBV18 to TRBJ2-7; tentatively, D is TRBD1 (6 bases). Between the trimmed V and J ends, which lost 2 bases and 2 bases, there was a span of 13 bases. The CDR3 extends over 15 amino acids. Germline V lookup: CDR1 KGHSH, CDR2 LQKENI. The chain's CDR3 is CASSPGRTGPYEQYV. The CDR3 bases are TGTGCCAGCTCACCAGGACGTACAGGGCCCTACGAGCAGTACGTC.

This clonotype was recorded at least ten times. The chain is built from TRBV23-1 and TRBJ2-5; 10 nucleotides match TRBD2. TRBV23-1 is flagged as an ORF with uncertain function. The ends lost 11 bases at V and 0 bases at J; junction bases unmatched: 12. This CDR3 is built from 16 residues. The CDR3 sequence is CAAIRLGLAHQETQYF. CDR3 coding DNA: TGCGCCGCCATACGGCTGGGACTAGCGCACCAAGAGACCCAGTACTTC.

This clonotype was detected many times. V is TRBV5-1 and J is TRBJ2-7; D is undetermined. CDR3 length: 13 residues. Germline V gives CDR1 SGHRS, CDR2 YFSETQ. V lost 1 base to trimming and J lost 4 bases, with 9 bases between them. CDR3 nucleotide sequence: TGCGCCAGCAGCTTGTATGACCGATACGAGCAGTACTTC. Translation: CASSLYDRYEQYF.

The V call is TRBV28, the J call TRBJ1-5, with D unclear. Deletions cut 1 base from V and 0 bases from J, with 4 bases between. Per germline, CDR1 MDHEN and CDR2 SYDVKM. The CDR3 spans 14 residues. CDR3 coding DNA: TGTGCCAGCAGTTTATTATCTAGCAATCAGCCCCAGCATTTT. Translated, it gives CASSLLSSNQPQHF.

About this clonotype: A read error is possible here, since a much larger clone lies one base away. V usage is TRBV7-2 and J usage is TRBJ1-3; unclear D gene. V was trimmed by 4 bases and J by 0 bases, leaving 16 bases between them. This CDR3 region has 17 residues. CDR1 is SGHTA, CDR2 FQGNSA, per germline. The CDR3 reads CASSSVSAPVSGNTIYF. The CDR3 nucleotides are TGTGCCAGCAGCTCAGTTTCAGCTCCCGTCTCTGGAAACACCATATATTTT.

This clonotype was counted at least ten times. The chain links TRBV5-6 to TRBJ2-1; D is undetermined. The CDR3 spans 12 residues. Per germline, CDR1 SGHDT and CDR2 YYEEEE. Trimming shortened V by 4 bases and J by 2 bases, and 4 bases separated the two germline ends. CDR3 sequence (DNA): TGTGCCAGCAGCGTCACCTACAATGAGCAGTTCTTC. Amino acids: CASSVTYNEQFF. Looking up the rest from reference TRBV5-6 and TRBJ2-1 gives the full variable domain: DAGVTQSPTHLIKTRGQQVTLRCSPKSGHDTVSWYQQALGQGPQFIFQYYEEEERQRGNFPDRFSGHQFPNYSSELNVNALLLGDSALYLCASSVTYNEQFFGPGTRLTVL.

At least ten counts were recorded for this clonotype. The rearrangement links TRBV19 to TRBJ1-2; possible D gene TRBD1, 6 bases. Deletions cut 10 bases from V and 4 bases from J, with 16 bases between. Looked up from germline, CDR1 is LNHDA and CDR2 is SQIVND (reference sequence). The CDR3 is 13 residues long. DNA for the CDR3: TGTGCCACTACAGGGCAATTCAGCTATGGCTACACCTTC. Amino acids: CATTGQFSYGYTF.

The chain has TRBV24-1 and TRBJ2-3; perhaps TRBD2 as D (7 bases). This CDR3 has 17 amino acids. Trimming removed 0 bases from V and 5 bases from J, with 17 bases in between. Germline CDR1 is KGHDR and CDR2 is SFDVKD. DNA for the CDR3: TGTGCCACCAGTGATTTGCGGGGGGCCTCTTCCGTAGATACGCAGTATTTT. It specifies CATSDLRGASSVDTQYF.

This clonotype showed up many times. The rearrangement links TRBV9 to TRBJ1-1; 11 bases line up with TRBD1. CDR1 SGDLS and CDR2 YYNGEE come from the germline V gene. Unmatched junction bases numbered 7, after V lost 3 bases and J lost 6 bases. This CDR3 comprises 15 residues. This CDR3 is CASSGDRGANAEAFF. CDR3 DNA sequence: TGTGCCAGCAGCGGGGACAGGGGGGCGAATGCTGAAGCTTTCTTT.

This clonotype came up many times. The gene calls are TRBV11-2 and TRBJ2-1; unclear D gene. The germline gives CDR1 SGHAT, CDR2 FQNNGV. This CDR3 has 15 amino acids. The germline V and J ends were trimmed by 7 bases and 3 bases, with 16 bases remaining between them. CDR3 amino acids: CASTWTGGDYNEQFF. The CDR3 coding sequence is TGTGCCAGCACCTGGACCGGTGGGGACTACAATGAGCAGTTCTTC.

Comments on this clonotype: This could be a read error, since a much larger clone is one nucleotide away. The rearrangement uses TRBV5-1 and TRBJ2-5; D may be TRBD1 (6 bases). The CDR3 contains 13 residues. Germline V gene sequence: CDR1 SGHRS, CDR2 YFSETQ. Trimming left V 2 bases short and J 9 bases short, with 14 bases between. The CDR3 nucleotides are TGCGCCAGCAGCTTTCAGGGGTCGGAGTCCCAGTACTTC. Translation gives CASSFQGSESQYF. Combining the CDR3 with reference TRBV5-1 and TRBJ2-5 gives the whole variable domain KAGVTQTPRYLIKTRGQQVTLSCSPISGHRSVSWYQQTPGQGLQFLFEYFSETQRNKGNFPGRFSGRQFSNSRSEMNVSTLELGDSALYLCASSFQGSESQYFGPGTRLLVL.

This clonotype showed up many times. The gene calls are TRBV18 and TRBJ2-4; unclear D gene. Germline loops: CDR1 KGHSH, CDR2 LQKENI. Trimming removed 0 bases from V and 6 bases from J, with 12 bases in between. The CDR3 has 15 residues. The CDR3 loop reads CASSPPNAEPNIQYF. CDR3 nucleotides: TGTGCCAGCTCACCACCGAATGCCGAGCCAAACATTCAGTACTTC.

This clonotype was seen repeatedly, ten times or more. This chain uses TRBV7-2 with TRBJ2-7; D is ambiguous. Germline lookup yields CDR1 SGHTA and CDR2 FQGNSA. Trimming removed 5 bases at V and 6 bases at J, with 17 bases between. This CDR3 spans 14 amino acids. The CDR3 sequence: CASSLGPTPLEQYF. The CDR3 nucleotides are TGTGCCAGCAGCCTCGGACCCACACCCCTCGAGCAGTACTTC.

This clonotype was recorded at least ten times. The genes are TRBV20-1 and TRBJ1-2, with D tentatively TRBD1 (5 bases). CDR1 is DFQATT, CDR2 SNEGSKA, per germline (reference sequence). V lost 6 bases, J lost 4 bases, and 15 bases lay in between. The CDR3 sequence is 13 residues long. The CDR3, as DNA: TGCAGTGCCGGCGCAGGGATTGGCTATGGCTACACCTTC. It translates to CSAGAGIGYGYTF.

This clonotype was recorded many times. The chain joins TRBV7-2 to TRBJ2-3; 9 positions agree with TRBD2. The V gene's germline CDR1 is SGHTA and CDR2 FQGNSA. J gave up 4 bases and V 5 bases, and 10 bases lay outside the gene matches. The CDR3 is 16 amino acids. The CDR3 is CASSARGGGGPDTQYF. Here the CDR3 DNA reads TGTGCCAGCAGCGCACGGGGCGGGGGGGGCCCAGATACGCAGTATTTT.

This clonotype was picked up many times. The chain is built from TRBV12-3 or TRBV12-4 and TRBJ2-1; 12 bases are shared with TRBD2. The CDR3 sequence is 15 residues long. V dropped 4 bases and J dropped 9; count of bases not matched to a gene: 7. The chain's CDR3 is CASSSPGLAGGEQFF. The CDR3 DNA sequence: TGTGCCAGCAGTTCCCCGGGACTAGCGGGCGGTGAGCAGTTCTTC.

There are many counts of this clonotype. The chain has TRBV5-1 and TRBJ1-5; no clear D gene. The V gene lost 4 bases and the J gene lost 6 bases, with 14 bases spanning the gap. The CDR3 is made up of 14 amino acids. Germline V gene lookup returns CDR1 SGHRS and CDR2 YFSETQ. The CDR3 loop is CASSPFGSAQPQHF. In nucleotides, the CDR3 is TGCGCCAGCAGCCCCTTCGGGTCCGCTCAGCCCCAGCATTTT.

This clonotype was counted at least ten times. The chain recombines TRBV7-2 with TRBJ1-2; D ambiguous. From germline, CDR1 is SGHTA and CDR2 FQGNSA. The CDR3 has 15 amino acids. V shed 5 bases and J shed 8 bases, with 21 bases lying between them. CDR3 sequence reads: CASSPRWQAPGGYTF. The CDR3 DNA is TGTGCCAGCAGCCCAAGGTGGCAGGCCCCGGGGGGCTACACCTTC.